A selection of T cell receptor beta chains follows, all from one sample in a study of blood T cell repertoires in COVID-19. Profiled with immunoSEQ multiplex PCR; TCRdb holds only in-frame clones, not every one. The table has approximately 300,000 clones, 90% seen once. The sequenced sample was PBMCs or T cells enriched from blood (not recorded which). Receptors were obtained from a woman aged 25 to 45 who had been exposed to COVID-19. The CDR3 runs from the conserved cysteine through the conserved F or W. The D gene is left open where the match is weak.

v_gene,d_gene,CDR3aa
TRBV21-1,.,CASSPRLRSGGLKNIQYF
TRBV4-2,.,CASSQPQSSTDTQYF
TRBV12-3/TRBV12-4,.,CASSPGTFRQFF
TRBV11-2,TRBD1,CASSLQGADTEAFF
TRBV6-5,.,CASSYVPDSELFF
TRBV5-6,.,CASSLWQGYNEQFF
TRBV19,.,CASRSQGGHEQYF
TRBV18,TRBD1,CASSPLAGGSGNTIYF
TRBV28,.,CASSLKGRVGNEQFF
TRBV5-4,.,CASSGGTEPKETQYF
TRBV7-3,TRBD2,CASSLEASGGTDTQYF
TRBV5-4,TRBD1,CASSLWTGSSYEQYF
TRBV9,TRBD2,CASSTTAGGPHEQFF
TRBV23-1,.,CASSRGTGGNTIYF
TRBV19,.,CASTPGWHGTPLHF
TRBV7-2,.,CASSLRLGVGSQPQHF
TRBV20-1,TRBD2,CSASTSGGVSYNEQFF
TRBV6-5,TRBD1,CASSWDREKLFF
TRBV5-1,.,CASSFDRYGYTF
TRBV5-1,.,CASTRDYNEQFF
TRBV5-5,TRBD2,CASSLRLAGGRYNEQFF
TRBV9,.,CASSKGQILSLYEQYF
TRBV27,TRBD2,CASFTSGAYTQYF
TRBV13,.,CASSLGLRGGYGYTF
TRBV7-9,.,CASSSGAGIYYGYTF
TRBV10-3,TRBD1,CASKSGTGFLDTGELFF